Here is one T cell receptor beta chain with its context. The antigen it binds to is not known. Base qualities are missing; no much larger clone stands one base away. This record comes from a study of shared clonotypes between healthy human individuals (TCRdb year 2020). Notes on the research overall: The cohort included a few men and a couple of women between 18 and 49 years of age. For each donor, three plates each were used for CD4 naive and CD4 memory, two plates were used for CD8 naive, and one plate was used for CD8 memory. To estimate repertoire size and how much clonotypes are shared between individuals, the study performed deep sequencing of blood TCR repertoires from a few healthy adults. To increase sequencing depth and limit assay-specific biases, TCR repertoire library preparation and sequencing were carried out by different laboratories using diverse techniques. Each donor's leukapheresis produced roughly between about 0.8 and 8.9 billion PBMCs.

Germline trimming: 3 bases from V, 5 bases from J; junction bases outside gene matches: 10. CDR1 and CDR2, looked up from the germline V gene, are SGDLS and YYNGEE. Inclusive of the bounding cysteine and phenylalanine, the CDR3 is 16 residues long. The entry retains the CDR3 DNA only, 48 bases that are in frame from base 1. Using the deep immunoSEQ assay, TCR CDR3 regions were amplified from genomic DNA by multiplex PCR. Genomic DNA extracted from each cell subset was distributed evenly over all wells of several immunoSEQ 96-well plates, and each plate served as one replicate. For sorted subsets, each replicate PCR was loaded with roughly 200 ng genomic DNA, equivalent to some 31,000 T cell genomes. Purified libraries were quantified with a Qubit 3.0 fluorometer, sized on a Bioanalyzer 2100, and re-quantified with the KAPA Library Quantification kit. Every immunoSEQ 96-well plate was sequenced on a dedicated single-read 150-cycle Illumina NextSeq 550 flow cell. The authors' analysis ran thus. The immunoSEQ output contained only junctional sequences without quality scores, so filtering could not match that applied to full-length reads. To assign V/J genes and CDR3, sequences were annotated using PyIR, a Python wrapper for IgBLAST v1.9, with IMGT germline references. Reads with weak V/J assignments (E-value above 1e-6), missing CDR3, stop codons, out-of-frame junctions, or ambiguous translated residues were removed. V3J clonotypes were defined as sequences sharing the same inferred V gene, J gene, and CDR3 amino acid sequence. Percentage overlap between repertoires was computed as shared unique clonotypes divided by the size of the smaller repertoire. Richness of each repertoire was evaluated using RTK rarefaction, the Chao1 estimator, and Recon v2.1 estimates of unobserved clonotypes. Generation probabilities for all TCRbeta clonotypes obtained by the gDNA method from several donors were computed using OLGA. In TCRdb, the immuneACCESS table is reduced to in-frame sequences with V and J assigned. These tables do not hold every clone; where another copy was compared, an unresolved V gene accounts for under half, and the others remain unexplained. D and trimming come from the DNA, and the V and J calls and clone size come from that table. A total of a few million clones appear in this sample, approximately 92% of them only once. The leading ten clones occupy approximately 1.6% of the sample.

CD8 naive samples were CD45RO-negative cells positively selected for CCR7, giving a CD45RA+CCR7+ population that excluded TemRA cells. The donors were healthy, HIV-negative adults with no recently reported acute infections or vaccinations. Every donor was a Caucasian adult living in Nashville, Tennessee, USA. Blood was collected by leukapheresis, and PBMCs were isolated by Ficoll-Histopaque density gradient centrifugation and then cryopreserved in liquid nitrogen vapor phase. Analytical flow cytometry was used to check the purity and quantity of each magnetically sorted T cell population. Each sorted fraction had its genomic DNA isolated and then quantified by UV absorbance on a Nanodrop 2000c. Beyond this particular receptor, the publication reports: Compared with non-shared clonotypes, the clonotypes found in all four sorted-subset donors had higher generation probabilities. Only blood was sampled, and tissue TCR repertoires likely differ from those in blood. Pairwise subsampling indicated that sequencing depth was expected to affect the degree of clonotype sharing among donors. The genetic and exposure-history diversity represented was limited by the small number of donors. Across a few donors, about 5% of naive CD4, approximately 3.6% of naive CD8, under 2.5% of memory CD4, and roughly 0.41% of memory CD8 clonotypes were shared. Naive subsets generally had larger estimated clonotype richness than memory subsets did. Incomplete sequencing was indicated by rarefaction of sorted-subset datasets, despite the large sequencing depth.

The chain couples TRBV9 to TRBJ2-2; the central 7 bases match TRBD2. The sequence was collected from a man between 18 and 35 years old in good health. Some clones in this sample may be carry-over from other donors' samples. The specimen sequenced was naive CD8+ T cells from PBMCs. The sample's cell subset or site label is to be understood as: CD45RA+CCR7+. The DNA sequence is TGTGCCAGCAGCGAGCCTAGCGGAGGCTGGACCGGGGAGCTGTTTTTT. Protein translation: CASSEPSGGWTGELFF.